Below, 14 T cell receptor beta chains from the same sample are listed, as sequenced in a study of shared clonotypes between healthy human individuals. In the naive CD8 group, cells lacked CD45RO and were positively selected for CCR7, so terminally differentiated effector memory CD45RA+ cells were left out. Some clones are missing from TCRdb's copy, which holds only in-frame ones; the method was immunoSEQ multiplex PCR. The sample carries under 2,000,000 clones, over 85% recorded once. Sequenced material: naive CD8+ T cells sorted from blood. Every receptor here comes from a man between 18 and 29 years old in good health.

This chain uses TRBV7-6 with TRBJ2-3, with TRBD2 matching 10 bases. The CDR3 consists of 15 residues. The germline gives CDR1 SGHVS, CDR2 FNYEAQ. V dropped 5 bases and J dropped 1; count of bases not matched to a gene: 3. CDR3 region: CASSTLAGGTDTQYF. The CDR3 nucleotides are TGTGCCAGCAGCACTCTAGCGGGAGGCACAGATACGCAGTATTTT.

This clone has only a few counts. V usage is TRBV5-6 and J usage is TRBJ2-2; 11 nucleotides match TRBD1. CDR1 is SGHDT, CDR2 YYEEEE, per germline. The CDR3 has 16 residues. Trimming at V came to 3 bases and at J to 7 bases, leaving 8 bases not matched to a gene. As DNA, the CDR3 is TGTGCCAGCAGCTCAATGGACAGGGGGCTTATCGGGGAGCTGTTTTTT. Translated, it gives CASSSMDRGLIGELFF.

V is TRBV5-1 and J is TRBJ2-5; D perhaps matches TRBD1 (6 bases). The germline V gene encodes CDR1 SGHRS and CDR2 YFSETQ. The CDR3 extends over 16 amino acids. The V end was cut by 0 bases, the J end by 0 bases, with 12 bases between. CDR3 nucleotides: TGCGCCAGCAGCTTGGAGGCAGGGGTCGACCAAGAGACCCAGTACTTC. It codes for CASSLEAGVDQETQYF.

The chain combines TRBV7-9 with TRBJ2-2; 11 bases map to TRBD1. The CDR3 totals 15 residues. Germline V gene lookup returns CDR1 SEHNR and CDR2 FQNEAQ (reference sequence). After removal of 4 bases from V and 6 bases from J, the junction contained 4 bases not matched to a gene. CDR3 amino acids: CASSSEGQGAGELFF. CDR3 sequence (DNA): TGTGCCAGCAGCTCGGAGGGACAGGGGGCCGGGGAGCTGTTTTTT.

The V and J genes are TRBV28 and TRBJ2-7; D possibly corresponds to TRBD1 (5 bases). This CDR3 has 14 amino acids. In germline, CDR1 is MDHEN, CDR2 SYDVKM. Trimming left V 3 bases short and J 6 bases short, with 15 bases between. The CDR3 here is CASSLVGADGEQYF. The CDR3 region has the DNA TGTGCCAGCAGTTTGGTAGGGGCGGATGGCGAGCAGTACTTC.

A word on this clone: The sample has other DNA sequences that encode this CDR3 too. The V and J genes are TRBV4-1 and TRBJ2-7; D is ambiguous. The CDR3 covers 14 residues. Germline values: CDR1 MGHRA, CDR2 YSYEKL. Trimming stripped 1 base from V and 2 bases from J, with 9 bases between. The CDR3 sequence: CASSQVASTYEQYF. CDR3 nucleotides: TGCGCCAGCAGCCAAGTAGCCAGCACCTACGAGCAGTACTTC.

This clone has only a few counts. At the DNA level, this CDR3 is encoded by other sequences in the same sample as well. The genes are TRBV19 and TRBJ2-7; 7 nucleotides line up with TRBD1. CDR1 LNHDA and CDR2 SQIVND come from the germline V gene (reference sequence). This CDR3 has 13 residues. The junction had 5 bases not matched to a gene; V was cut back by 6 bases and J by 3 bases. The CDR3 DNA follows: TGTGCCAGTAGCCCGGGACAGAACTACGAGCAGTACTTC. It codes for CASSPGQNYEQYF. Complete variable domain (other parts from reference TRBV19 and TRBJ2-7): DGGITQSPKYLFRKEGQNVTLSCEQNLNHDAMYWYRQDPGQGLRLIYYSQIVNDFQKGDIAEGYSVSREKKESFPLTVTSAQKNPTAFYLCASSPGQNYEQYFGPGTRLTVT.

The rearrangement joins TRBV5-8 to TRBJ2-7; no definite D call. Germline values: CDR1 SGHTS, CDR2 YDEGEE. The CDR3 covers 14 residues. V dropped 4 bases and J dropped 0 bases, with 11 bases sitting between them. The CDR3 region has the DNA TGTGCCAGCAGCGGAGAAGGATACTCCTACGAGCAGTACTTC. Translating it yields CASSGEGYSYEQYF.

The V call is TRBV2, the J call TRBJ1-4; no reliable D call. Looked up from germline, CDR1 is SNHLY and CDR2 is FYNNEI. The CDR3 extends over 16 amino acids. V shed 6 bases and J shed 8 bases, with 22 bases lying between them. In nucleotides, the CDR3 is TGTGCCAGCAGCGGAGGGAATCCTACCTCCTTGGAAAAACTGTTTTTT. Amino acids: CASSGGNPTSLEKLFF.

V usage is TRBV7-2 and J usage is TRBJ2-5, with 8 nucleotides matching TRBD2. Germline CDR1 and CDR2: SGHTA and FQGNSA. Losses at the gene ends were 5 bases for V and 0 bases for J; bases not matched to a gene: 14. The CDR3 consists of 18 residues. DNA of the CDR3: TGTGCCAGCAGCGCCAAGATCCCGGGGACTAGACACCAAGAGACCCAGTACTTC. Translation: CASSAKIPGTRHQETQYF.

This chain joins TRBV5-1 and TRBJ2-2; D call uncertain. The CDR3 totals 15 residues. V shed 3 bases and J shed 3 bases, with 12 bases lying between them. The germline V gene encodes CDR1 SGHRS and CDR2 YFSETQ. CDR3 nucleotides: TGCGCCAGCAGCTCCCCCCTTCAGGACACCGGGGAGCTGTTTTTT. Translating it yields CASSSPLQDTGELFF. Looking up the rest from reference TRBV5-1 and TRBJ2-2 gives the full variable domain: KAGVTQTPRYLIKTRGQQVTLSCSPISGHRSVSWYQQTPGQGLQFLFEYFSETQRNKGNFPGRFSGRQFSNSRSEMNVSTLELGDSALYLCASSSPLQDTGELFFGEGSRLTVL.

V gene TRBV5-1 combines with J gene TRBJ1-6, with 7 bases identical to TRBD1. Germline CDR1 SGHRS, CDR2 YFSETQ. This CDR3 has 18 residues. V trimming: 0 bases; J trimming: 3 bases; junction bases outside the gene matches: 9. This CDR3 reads CASSLDPDRTNYNSPLHF. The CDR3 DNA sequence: TGCGCCAGCAGCTTGGACCCGGACAGGACTAACTATAATTCACCCCTCCACTTT. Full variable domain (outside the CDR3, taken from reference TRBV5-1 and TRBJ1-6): KAGVTQTPRYLIKTRGQQVTLSCSPISGHRSVSWYQQTPGQGLQFLFEYFSETQRNKGNFPGRFSGRQFSNSRSEMNVSTLELGDSALYLCASSLDPDRTNYNSPLHFGNGTRLTVT.

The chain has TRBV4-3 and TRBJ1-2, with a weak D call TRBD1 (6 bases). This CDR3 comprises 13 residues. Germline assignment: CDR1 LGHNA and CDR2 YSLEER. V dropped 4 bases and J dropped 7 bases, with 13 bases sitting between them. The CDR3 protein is CASSPDRLGGYTF. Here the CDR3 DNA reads TGCGCCAGCAGCCCGGACAGACTTGGTGGCTACACCTTC.

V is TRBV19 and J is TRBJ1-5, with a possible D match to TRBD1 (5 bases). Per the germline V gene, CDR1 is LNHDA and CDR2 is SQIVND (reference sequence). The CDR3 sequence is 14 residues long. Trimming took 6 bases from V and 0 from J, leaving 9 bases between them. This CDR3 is CASRDIVSNQPQHF. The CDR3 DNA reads TGTGCCAGTAGGGACATTGTTAGCAATCAGCCCCAGCATTTT.